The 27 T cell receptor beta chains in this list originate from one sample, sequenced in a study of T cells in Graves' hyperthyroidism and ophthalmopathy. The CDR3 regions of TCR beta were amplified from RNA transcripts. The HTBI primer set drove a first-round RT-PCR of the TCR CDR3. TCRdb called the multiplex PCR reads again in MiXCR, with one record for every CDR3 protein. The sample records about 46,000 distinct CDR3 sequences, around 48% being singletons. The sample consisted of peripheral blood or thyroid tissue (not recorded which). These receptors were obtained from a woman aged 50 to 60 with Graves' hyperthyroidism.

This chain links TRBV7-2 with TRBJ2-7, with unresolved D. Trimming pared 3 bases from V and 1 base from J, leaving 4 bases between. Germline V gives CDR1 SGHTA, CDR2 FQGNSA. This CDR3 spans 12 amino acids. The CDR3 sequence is CASSFWSYEQYF. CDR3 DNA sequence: TGTGCCAGCAGCTTCTGGTCCTACGAGCAGTACTTC.

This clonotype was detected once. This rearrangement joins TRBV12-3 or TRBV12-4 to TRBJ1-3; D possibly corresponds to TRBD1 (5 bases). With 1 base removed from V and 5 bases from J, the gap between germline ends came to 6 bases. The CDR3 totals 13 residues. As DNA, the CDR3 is TGTGCCAGCAGTTTAGGGACAAGAAACACCATATATTTT. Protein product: CASSLGTRNTIYF.

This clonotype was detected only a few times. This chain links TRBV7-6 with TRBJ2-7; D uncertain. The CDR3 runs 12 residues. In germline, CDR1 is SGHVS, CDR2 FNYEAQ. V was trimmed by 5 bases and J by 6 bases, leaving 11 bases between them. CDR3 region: CASSTLSLEQYF. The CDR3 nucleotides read TGTGCCAGCAGCACCCTTAGTCTCGAGCAGTACTTC.

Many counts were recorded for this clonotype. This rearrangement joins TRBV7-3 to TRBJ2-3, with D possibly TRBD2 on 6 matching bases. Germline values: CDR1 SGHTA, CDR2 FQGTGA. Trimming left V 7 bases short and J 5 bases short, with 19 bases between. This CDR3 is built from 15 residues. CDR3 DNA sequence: TGTGCCAGCATTCCCATTGAGGGAGGAAGAGATACGCAGTATTTT. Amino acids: CASIPIEGGRDTQYF.

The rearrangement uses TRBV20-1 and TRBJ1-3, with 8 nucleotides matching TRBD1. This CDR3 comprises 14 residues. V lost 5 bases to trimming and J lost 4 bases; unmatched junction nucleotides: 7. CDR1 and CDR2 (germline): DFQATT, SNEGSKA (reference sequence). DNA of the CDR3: TGCAGTGCTCTAGGACAGGGAAGGGGAAACACCATATATTTT. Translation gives CSALGQGRGNTIYF.

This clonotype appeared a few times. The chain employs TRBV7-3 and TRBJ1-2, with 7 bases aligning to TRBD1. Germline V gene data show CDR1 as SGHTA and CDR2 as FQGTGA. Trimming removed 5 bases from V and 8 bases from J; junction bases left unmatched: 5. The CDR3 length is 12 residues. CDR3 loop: CASSPQGVGYTF. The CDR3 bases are TGTGCCAGCAGCCCCCAGGGGGTGGGCTACACCTTC.

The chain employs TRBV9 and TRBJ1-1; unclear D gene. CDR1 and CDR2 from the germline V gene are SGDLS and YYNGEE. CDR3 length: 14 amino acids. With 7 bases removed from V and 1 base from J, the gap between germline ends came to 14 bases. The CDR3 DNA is TGTGCCAGCTCGATCGGCCTCCAGAACACTGAAGCTTTCTTT. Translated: CASSIGLQNTEAFF.

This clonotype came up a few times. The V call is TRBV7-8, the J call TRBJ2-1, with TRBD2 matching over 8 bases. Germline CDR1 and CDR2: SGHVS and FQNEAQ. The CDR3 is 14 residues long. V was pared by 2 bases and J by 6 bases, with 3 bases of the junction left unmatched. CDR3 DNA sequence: TGTGCCAGCAGCTTAATCAGCGGGAGCAATGAGCAGTTCTTC. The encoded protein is CASSLISGSNEQFF.

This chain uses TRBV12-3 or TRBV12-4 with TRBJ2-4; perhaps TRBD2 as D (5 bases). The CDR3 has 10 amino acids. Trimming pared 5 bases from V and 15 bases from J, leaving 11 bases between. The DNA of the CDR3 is TGTGCCAGCAGTACGGGAATCACGTACTTC. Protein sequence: CASSTGITYF.

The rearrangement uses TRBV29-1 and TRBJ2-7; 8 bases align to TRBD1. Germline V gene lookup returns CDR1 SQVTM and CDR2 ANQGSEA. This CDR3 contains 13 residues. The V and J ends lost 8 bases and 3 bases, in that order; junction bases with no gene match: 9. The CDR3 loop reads CSMTEGTGYEQYF. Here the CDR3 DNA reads TGCAGCATGACAGAGGGGACAGGCTACGAGCAGTACTTC.

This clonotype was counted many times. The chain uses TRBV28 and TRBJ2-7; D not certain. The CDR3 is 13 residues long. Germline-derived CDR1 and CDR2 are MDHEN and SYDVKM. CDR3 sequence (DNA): TGTGCTGTCCAAGGACGTCCATCCTACGAGCAGTACTTC. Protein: CAVQGRPSYEQYF.

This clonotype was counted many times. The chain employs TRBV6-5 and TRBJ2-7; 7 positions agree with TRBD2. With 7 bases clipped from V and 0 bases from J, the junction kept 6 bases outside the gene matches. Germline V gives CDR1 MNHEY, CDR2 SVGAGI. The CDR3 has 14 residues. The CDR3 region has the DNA TGTGCCAGCAAAAAGCGGGAAGACTCCTACGAGCAGTACTTC. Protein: CASKKREDSYEQYF.

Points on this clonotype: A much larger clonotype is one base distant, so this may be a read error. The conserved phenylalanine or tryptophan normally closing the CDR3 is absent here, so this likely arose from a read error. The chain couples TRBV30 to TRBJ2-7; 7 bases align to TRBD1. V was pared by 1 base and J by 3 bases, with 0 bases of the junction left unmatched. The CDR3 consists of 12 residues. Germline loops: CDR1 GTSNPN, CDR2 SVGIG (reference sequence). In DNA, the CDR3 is TGTGCCTGGAGTGGGGACAGCTACGAGCAGTACTCC. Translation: CAWSGDSYEQYS.

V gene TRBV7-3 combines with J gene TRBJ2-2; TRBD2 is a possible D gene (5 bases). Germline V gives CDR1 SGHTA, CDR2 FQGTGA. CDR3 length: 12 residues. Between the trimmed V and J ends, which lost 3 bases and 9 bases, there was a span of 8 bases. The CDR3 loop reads CASSFPGRELFF. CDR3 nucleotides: TGTGCCAGCAGCTTTCCGGGGAGGGAGCTGTTTTTT.

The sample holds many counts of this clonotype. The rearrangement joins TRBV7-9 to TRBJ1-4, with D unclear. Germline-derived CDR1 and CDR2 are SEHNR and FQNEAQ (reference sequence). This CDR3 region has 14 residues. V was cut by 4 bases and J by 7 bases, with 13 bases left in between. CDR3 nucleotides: TGTGCCAGCAGCTCCGCGCGGGGAGCTGAAAAACTGTTTTTT. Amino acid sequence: CASSSARGAEKLFF. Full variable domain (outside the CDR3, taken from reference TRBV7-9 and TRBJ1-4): DTGVSQNPRHKITKRGQNVTFRCDPISEHNRLYWYRQTLGQGPEFLTYFQNEAQLEKSRLLSDRFSAERPKGSFSTLEIQRTEQGDSAMYLCASSSARGAEKLFFGSGTQLSVL.

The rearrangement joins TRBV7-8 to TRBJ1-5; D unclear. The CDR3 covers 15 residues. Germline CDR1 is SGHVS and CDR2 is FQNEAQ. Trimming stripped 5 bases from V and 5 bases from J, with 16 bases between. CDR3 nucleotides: TGTGCCAGCAGCCCGATACCCTGGGGTTATCAGCCCCAGCATTTT. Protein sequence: CASSPIPWGYQPQHF.

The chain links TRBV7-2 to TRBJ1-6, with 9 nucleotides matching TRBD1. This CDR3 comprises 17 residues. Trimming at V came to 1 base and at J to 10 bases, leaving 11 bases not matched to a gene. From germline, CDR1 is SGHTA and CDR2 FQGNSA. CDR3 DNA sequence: TGTGCCAGCAGCTTAGGTGGGACAGGGACAAGTAACTCACCCCTCCACTTT. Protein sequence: CASSLGGTGTSNSPLHF.

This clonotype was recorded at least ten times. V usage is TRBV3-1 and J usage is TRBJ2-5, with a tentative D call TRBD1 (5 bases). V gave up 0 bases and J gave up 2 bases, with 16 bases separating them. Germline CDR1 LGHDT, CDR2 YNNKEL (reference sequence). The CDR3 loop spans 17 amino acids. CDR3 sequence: CASSQDTAGLPQETQYF. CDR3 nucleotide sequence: TGTGCCAGCAGCCAAGATACGGCAGGGCTTCCACAAGAGACCCAGTACTTC.

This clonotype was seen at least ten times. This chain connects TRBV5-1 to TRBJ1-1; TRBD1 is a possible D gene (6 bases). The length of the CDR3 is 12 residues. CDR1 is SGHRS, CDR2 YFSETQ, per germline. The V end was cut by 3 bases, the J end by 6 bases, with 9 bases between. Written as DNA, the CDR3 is TGCGCCAGCAGCTACAGGGTATCTGAAGCTTTCTTT. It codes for CASSYRVSEAFF. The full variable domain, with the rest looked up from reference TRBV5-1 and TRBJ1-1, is KAGVTQTPRYLIKTRGQQVTLSCSPISGHRSVSWYQQTPGQGLQFLFEYFSETQRNKGNFPGRFSGRQFSNSRSEMNVSTLELGDSALYLCASSYRVSEAFFGQGTRLTVV.

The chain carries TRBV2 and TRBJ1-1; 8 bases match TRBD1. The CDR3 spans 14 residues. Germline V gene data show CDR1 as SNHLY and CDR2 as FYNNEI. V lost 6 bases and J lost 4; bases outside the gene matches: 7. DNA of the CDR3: TGTGCCAGCAGGGAACAGGGGGTGGGCACTGAAGCTTTCTTT. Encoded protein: CASREQGVGTEAFF.

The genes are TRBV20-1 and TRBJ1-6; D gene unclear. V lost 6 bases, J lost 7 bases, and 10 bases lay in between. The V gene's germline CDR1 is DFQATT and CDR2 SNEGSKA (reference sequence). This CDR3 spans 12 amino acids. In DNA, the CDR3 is TGCAGTGCCGGCATGCAGAATTCACCCCTCCACTTT. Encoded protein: CSAGMQNSPLHF.

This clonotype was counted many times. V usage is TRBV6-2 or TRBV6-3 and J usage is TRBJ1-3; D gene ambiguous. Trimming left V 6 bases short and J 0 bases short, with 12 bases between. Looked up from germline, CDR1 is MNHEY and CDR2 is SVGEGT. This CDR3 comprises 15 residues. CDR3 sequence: CASSPTRHSGNTIYF. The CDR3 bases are TGTGCCAGCAGCCCCACCCGACACTCTGGAAACACCATATATTTT.

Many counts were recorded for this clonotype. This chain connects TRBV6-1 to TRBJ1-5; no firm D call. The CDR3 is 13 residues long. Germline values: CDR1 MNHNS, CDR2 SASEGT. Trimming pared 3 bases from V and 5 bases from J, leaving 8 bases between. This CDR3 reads CASSEVGDQPQHF. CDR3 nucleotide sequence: TGTGCCAGCAGTGAGGTCGGTGATCAGCCCCAGCATTTT.

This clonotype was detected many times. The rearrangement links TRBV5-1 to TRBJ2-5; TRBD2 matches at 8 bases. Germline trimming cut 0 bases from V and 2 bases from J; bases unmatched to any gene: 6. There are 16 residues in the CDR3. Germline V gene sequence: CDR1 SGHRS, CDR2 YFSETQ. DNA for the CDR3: TGCGCCAGCAGCTTGGTATTAGCGGGATCTCAAGAGACCCAGTACTTC. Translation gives CASSLVLAGSQETQYF.

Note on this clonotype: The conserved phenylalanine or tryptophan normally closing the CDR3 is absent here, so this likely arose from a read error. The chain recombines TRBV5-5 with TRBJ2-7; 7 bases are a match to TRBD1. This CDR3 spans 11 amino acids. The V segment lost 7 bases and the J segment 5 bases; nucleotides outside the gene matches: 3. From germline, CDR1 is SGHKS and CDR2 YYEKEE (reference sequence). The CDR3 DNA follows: TGTGCCAGCCGGGACAGTAACGAGCAGTACCTC. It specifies CASRDSNEQYL.

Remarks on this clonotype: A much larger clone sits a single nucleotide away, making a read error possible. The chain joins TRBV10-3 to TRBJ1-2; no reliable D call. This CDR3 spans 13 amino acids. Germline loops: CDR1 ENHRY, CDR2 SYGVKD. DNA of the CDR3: TGTGCCAGCAGTTTCCACAGTAACTATGGCTACACCTTC. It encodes CASSFHSNYGYTF.

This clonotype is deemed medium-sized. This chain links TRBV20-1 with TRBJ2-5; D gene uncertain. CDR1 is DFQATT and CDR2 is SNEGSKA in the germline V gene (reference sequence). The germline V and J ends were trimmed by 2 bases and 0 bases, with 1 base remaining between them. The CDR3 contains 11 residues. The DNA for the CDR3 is TGCAGTGCTAGACACCAAGAGACCCAGTACTTC. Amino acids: CSARHQETQYF.